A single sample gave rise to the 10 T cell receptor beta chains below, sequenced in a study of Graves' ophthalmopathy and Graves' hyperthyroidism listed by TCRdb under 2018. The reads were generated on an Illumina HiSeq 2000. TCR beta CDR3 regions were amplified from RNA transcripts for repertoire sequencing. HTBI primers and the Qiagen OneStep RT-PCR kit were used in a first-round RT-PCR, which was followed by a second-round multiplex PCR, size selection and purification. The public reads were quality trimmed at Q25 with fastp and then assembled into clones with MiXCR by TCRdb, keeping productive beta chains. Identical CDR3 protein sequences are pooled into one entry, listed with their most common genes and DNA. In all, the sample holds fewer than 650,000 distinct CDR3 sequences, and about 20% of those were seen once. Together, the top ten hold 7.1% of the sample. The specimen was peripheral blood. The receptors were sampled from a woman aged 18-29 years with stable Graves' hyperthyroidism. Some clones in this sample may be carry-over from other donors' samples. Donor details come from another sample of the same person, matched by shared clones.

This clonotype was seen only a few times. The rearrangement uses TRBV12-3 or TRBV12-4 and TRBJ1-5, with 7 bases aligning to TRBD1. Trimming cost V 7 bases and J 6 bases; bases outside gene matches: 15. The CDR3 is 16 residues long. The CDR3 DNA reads TGTGCCAGCACCCCGTCCCCGGTCAGGGGGGTTCAGCCCCAGCATTTT. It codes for CASTPSPVRGVQPQHF.

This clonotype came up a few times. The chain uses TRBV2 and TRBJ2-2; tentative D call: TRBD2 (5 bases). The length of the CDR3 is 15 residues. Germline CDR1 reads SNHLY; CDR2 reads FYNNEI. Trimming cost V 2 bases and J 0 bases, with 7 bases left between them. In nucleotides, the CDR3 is TGTGCCAGCAGTGAAATGCGGGCGAACACCGGGGAGCTGTTTTTT. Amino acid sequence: CASSEMRANTGELFF.

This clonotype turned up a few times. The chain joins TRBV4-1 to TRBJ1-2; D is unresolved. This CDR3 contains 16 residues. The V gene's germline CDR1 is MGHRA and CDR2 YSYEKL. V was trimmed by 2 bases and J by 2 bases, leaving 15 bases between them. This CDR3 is CASSQPTRHINYGYTF. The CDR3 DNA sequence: TGCGCCAGCAGCCAACCAACCCGGCACATCAACTATGGCTACACCTTC.

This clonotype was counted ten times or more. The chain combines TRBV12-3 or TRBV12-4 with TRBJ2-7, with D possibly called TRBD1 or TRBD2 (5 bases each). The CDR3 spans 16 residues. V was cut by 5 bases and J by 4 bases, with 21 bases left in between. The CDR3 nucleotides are TGTGCCAGCAGTCAAAGACCGGGACCTAGGGAATACGAGCAGTACTTC. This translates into CASSQRPGPREYEQYF.

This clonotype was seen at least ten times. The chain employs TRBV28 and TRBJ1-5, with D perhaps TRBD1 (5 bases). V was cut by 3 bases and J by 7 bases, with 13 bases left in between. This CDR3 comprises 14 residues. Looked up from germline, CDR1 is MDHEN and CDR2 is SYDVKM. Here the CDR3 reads CASSFQGMQQPQHF. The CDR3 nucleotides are TGTGCCAGCAGTTTTCAGGGCATGCAACAGCCCCAGCATTTT.

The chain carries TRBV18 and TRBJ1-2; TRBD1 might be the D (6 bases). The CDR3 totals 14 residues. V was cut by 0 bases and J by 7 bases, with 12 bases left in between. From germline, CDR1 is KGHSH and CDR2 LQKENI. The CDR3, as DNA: TGTGCCAGCTCACCACCAACAGGGTTGGGTGGCTACACCTTC. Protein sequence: CASSPPTGLGGYTF.

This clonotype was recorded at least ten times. CDR3 nucleotide sequence: TGTGCCAACAGCACTGGATTGAGGGAGACCCAGTACTTC. Translation: CANSTGLRETQYF. This chain connects TRBV27 to TRBJ2-5; no reliable D call. V gave up 10 bases and J gave up 5 bases, with 17 bases separating them. Per germline, CDR1 MNHEY and CDR2 SMNVEV (reference sequence). The CDR3 consists of 13 residues.

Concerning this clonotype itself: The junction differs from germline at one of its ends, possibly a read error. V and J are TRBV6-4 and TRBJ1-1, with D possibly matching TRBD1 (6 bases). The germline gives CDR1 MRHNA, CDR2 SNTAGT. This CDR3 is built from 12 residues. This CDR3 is CASSDGNRVFLF. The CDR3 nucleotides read TGTGCCAGCAGTGACGGGAACAGGGTGTTCCTCTTT.

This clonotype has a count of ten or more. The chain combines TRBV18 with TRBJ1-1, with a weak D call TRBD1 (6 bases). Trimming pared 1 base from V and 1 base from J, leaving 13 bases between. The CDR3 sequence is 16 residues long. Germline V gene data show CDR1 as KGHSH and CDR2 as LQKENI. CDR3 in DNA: TGTGCCAGCTCACCACAAGGGGGACAAACGAACACTGAAGCTTTCTTT. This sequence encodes CASSPQGGQTNTEAFF. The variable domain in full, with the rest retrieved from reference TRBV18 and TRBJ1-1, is NAGVMQNPRHLVRRRGQEARLRCSPMKGHSHVYWYRQLPEEGLKFMVYLQKENIIDESGMPKERFSAEFPKEGPSILRIQQVVRGDSAAYFCASSPQGGQTNTEAFFGQGTRLTVV.

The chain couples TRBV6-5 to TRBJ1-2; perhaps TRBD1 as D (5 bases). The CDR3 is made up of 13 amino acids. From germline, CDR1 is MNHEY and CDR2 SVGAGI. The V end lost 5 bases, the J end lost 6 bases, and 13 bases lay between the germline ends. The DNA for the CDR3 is TGTGCCAGCAGTACTACGGGGCTGGATGGCTACACCTTC. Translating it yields CASSTTGLDGYTF.